The T cell receptor beta chain described here comes from a study of graft-versus-host responses after intestinal transplantation. Notes on this clone: Its antigen remains unidentified.

This CDR3 has 14 residues. V lost 3 bases, J lost 5 bases, and 4 bases stayed unmatched. The germline CDR1 and CDR2 sequences are MGHRA and YSYEKL. General observations from the study: Across patients carrying graft-donor T cell macrochimerism, allografts held high graft-versus-host to host-versus-graft clonal ratios.

Generated by immunoSEQ multiplex PCR, the TCRdb table keeps only in-frame clones and is missing some. The data hold 84,000 or so clones, with 90% to 95% observed a single time. V usage is TRBV4-1 and J usage is TRBJ2-5, with 9 bases matching TRBD1. The sample was unstimulated CD8+ T cells sorted from spleen or lymph node cells, taken before transplant. This TCR came from a human donor who was the organ donor for an intestinal transplant. CDR3 in amino acids: CASSQQTGGETQYF. CDR3 sequence (DNA): TGCGCCAGCAGCCAGCAGACAGGGGGGGAGACCCAGTACTTC.